The rows below give T cell receptor beta chains drawn from one sample of a study of shared clonotypes between healthy human individuals. Method: immunoSEQ multiplex PCR; TCRdb's copy keeps in-frame clones and lacks some. This table holds 950,000 to 1,100,000 clones, approximately 80% found once. Material for sequencing was memory CD4+ T cells from PBMCs. The receptor source for this set is a man aged 18 to 29 in good health. Some clones in this sample may be carry-over from other donors' samples. CDR3s include the opening cysteine and the closing phenylalanine or tryptophan. D genes are given only for firm matches.

D,J,V,CDR3,DNA
-,TRBJ1-5,TRBV19,CASTRGGARQPQHF,TGTGCCAGTACCCGGGGGGGGGCTAGGCAGCCCCAGCATTTT
TRBD1,TRBJ1-2,TRBV7-3,CASSLSGTGYIDGYTF,TGTGCCAGCAGCTTAAGCGGGACAGGGTACATTGATGGCTACACCTTC
-,TRBJ1-1,TRBV7-9,CASSLGLAGDTEAFF,TGTGCCAGCAGCTTGGGCCTCGCGGGGGACACTGAAGCTTTCTTT
-,TRBJ2-7,TRBV2,CASSATGTNYEQYF,TGTGCCAGCAGTGCTACTGGGACGAACTACGAGCAGTACTTC
-,TRBJ1-2,TRBV6-1,CASSESGTYHGYTF,TGTGCCAGCAGTGAATCAGGGACCTATCATGGCTACACCTTC
-,TRBJ1-1,TRBV2,CASSPDTEAFF,TGTGCCAGCAGCCCCGACACTGAAGCTTTCTTT
TRBD2,TRBJ2-3,TRBV7-3,CASSFTWEGGDTQYF,TGTGCCAGCAGCTTTACGTGGGAGGGTGGAGATACGCAGTATTTT
-,TRBJ2-7,TRBV5-1,CASSFINPTGNQQYF,TGCGCCAGCAGCTTCATAAACCCAACAGGGAACCAGCAGTACTTC
-,TRBJ1-2,TRBV5-1,CASSLSGSNYGYTF,TGCGCCAGCAGCTTGAGCGGATCTAACTATGGCTACACCTTC
-,TRBJ1-5,TRBV7-9,CASSFPNQPQHF,TGTGCCAGCAGCTTCCCCAATCAGCCCCAGCATTTT